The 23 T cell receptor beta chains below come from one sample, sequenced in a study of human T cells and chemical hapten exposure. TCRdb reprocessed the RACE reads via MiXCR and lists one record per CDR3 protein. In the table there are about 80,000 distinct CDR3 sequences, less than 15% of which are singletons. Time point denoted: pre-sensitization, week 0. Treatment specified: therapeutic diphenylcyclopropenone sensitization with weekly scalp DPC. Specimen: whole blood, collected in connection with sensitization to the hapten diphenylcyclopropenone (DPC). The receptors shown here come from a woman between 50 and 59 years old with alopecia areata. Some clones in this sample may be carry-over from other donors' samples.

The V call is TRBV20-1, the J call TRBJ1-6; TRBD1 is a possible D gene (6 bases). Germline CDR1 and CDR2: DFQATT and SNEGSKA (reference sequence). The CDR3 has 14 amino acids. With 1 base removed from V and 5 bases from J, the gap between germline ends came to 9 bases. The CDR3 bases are TGCAGTGCTAGAGCTCCAGGGGATAATTCACCCCTCCACTTT. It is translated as CSARAPGDNSPLHF.

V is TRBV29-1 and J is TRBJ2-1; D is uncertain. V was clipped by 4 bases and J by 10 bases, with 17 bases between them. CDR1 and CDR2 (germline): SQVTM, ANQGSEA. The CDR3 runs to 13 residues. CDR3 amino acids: CSVAGRIGEEQFF. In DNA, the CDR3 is TGCAGCGTTGCCGGACGTATTGGAGAAGAGCAGTTCTTC.

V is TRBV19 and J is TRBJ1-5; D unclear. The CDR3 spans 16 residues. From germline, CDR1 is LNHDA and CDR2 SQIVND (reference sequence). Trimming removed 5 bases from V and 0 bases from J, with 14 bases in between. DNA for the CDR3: TGTGCCAGTAGTCCCCAACGGGCAGCTAGCAATCAGCCCCAGCATTTT. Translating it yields CASSPQRAASNQPQHF.

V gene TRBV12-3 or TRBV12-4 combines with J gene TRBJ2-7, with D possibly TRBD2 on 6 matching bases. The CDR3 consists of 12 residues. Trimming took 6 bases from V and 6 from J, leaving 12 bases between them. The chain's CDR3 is CASSRLGPEQYF. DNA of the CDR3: TGTGCCAGCAGCCGACTAGGACCCGAGCAGTACTTC.

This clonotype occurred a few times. For the CDR3, the DNA is TGTGCCAGCAGCCCCTATAGCGCACGATCCACCGGGGAGCTGTTTTTT. Its translation is CASSPYSARSTGELFF. The chain carries TRBV7-9 and TRBJ2-2; TRBD2 might be the D (5 bases). V lost 5 bases and J 4 bases, leaving 17 bases between the germline ends. CDR3 length: 16 residues. CDR1 SEHNR and CDR2 FQNEAQ come from the germline V gene (reference sequence).

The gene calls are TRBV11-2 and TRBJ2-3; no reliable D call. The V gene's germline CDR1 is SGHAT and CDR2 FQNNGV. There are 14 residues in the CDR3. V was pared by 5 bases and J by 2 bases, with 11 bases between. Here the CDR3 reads CASSRLIYTDTQYF. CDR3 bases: TGTGCCAGCAGCAGACTGATTTACACAGATACGCAGTATTTT.

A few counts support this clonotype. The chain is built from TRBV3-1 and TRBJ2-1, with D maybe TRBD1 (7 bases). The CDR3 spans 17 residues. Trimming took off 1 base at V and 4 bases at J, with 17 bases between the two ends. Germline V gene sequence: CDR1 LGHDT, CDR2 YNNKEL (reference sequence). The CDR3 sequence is CASSQGRGLLQYNEQFF. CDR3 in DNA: TGTGCCAGCAGCCAAGGGAGGGGGCTTCTGCAATACAATGAGCAGTTCTTC.

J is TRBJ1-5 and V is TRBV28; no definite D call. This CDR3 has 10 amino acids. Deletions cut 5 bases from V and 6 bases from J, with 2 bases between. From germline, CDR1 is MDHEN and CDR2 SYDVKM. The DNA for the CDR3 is TGTGCCAGCAGTCTTCAGCCCCAGCATTTT. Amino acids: CASSLQPQHF.

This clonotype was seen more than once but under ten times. The CDR3 nucleotides read TGTGCCAGCTCACCCCAGGGTCCAGATACGCAGTATTTT. Encoded protein: CASSPQGPDTQYF. V is TRBV18 and J is TRBJ2-3, with D possibly being TRBD1 (5 bases). The CDR3 has 13 residues. V lost 3 bases to trimming and J lost 4 bases, with 8 bases between them. Germline V lookup: CDR1 KGHSH, CDR2 LQKENI.

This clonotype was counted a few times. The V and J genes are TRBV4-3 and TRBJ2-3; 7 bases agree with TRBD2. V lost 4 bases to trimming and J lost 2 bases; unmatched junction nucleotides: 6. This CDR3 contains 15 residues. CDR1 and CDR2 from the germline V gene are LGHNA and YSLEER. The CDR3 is CASSPQGGFTDTQYF. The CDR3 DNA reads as TGCGCCAGCAGCCCGCAGGGAGGGTTCACAGATACGCAGTATTTT.

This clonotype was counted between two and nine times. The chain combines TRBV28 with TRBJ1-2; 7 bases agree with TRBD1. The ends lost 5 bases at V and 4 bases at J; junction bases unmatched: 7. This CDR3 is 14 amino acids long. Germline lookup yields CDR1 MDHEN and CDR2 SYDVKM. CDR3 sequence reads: CASSTAGTVYGYTF. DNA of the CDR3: TGTGCCAGCAGTACAGCCGGGACAGTCTATGGCTACACCTTC.

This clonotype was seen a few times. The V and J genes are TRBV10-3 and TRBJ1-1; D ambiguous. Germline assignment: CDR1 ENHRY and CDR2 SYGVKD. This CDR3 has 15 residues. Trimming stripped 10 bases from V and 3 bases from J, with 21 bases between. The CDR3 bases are TGTGCCACCGAGGAGACCAAGGCGAAGGACACTGAAGCTTTCTTT. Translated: CATEETKAKDTEAFF.

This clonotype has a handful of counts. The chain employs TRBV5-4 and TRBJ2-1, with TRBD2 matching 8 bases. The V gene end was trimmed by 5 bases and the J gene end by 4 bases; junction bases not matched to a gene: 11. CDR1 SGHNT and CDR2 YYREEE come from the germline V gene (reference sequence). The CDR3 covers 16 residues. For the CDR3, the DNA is TGTGCCAGCAGTGTAGGTGGGCCTAGCGGGTACAATGAGCAGTTCTTC. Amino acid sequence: CASSVGGPSGYNEQFF.

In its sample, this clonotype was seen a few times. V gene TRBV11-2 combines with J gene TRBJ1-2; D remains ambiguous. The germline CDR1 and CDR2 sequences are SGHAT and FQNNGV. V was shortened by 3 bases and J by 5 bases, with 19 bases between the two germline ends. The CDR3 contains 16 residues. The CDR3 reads CASSFNGVASWYGYTF. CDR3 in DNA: TGTGCCAGCAGCTTTAACGGAGTAGCCTCTTGGTATGGCTACACCTTC.

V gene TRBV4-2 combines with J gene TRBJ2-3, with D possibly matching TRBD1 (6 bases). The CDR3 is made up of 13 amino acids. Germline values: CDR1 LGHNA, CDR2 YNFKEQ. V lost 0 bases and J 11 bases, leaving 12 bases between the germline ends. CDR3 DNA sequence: TGTGCCAGCAGCCAAGACGGAAGGGGGTTGCAGTATTTT. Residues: CASSQDGRGLQYF.

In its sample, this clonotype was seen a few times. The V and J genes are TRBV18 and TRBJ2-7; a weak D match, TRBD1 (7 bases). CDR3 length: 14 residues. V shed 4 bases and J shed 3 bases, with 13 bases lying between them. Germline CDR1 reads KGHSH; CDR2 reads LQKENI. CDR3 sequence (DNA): TGTGCCAGCTCACGCAGGGGGGAAAACTACGAGCAGTACTTC. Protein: CASSRRGENYEQYF.

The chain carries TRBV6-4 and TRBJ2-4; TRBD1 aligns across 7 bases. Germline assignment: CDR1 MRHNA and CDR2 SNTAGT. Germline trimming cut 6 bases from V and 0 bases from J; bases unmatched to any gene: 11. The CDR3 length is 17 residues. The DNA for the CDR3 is TGTGCCAGCAGATATAGGGACAGCGGTTTAGCCAAAAACATTCAGTACTTC. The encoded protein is CASRYRDSGLAKNIQYF.

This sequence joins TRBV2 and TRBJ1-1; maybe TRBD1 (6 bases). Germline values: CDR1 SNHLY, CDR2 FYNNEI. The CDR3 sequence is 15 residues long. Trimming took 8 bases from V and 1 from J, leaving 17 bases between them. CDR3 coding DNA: TGTGCCAGCTACAATGGGGGGCTTGAGAACACTGAAGCTTTCTTT. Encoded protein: CASYNGGLENTEAFF.

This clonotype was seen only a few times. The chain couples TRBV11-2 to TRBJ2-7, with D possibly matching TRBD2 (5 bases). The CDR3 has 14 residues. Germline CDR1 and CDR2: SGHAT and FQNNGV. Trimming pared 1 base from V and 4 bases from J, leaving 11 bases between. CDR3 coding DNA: TGTGCCAGCAGCTTAGGAGGGTTTAGTTACGAGCAGTACTTC. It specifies CASSLGGFSYEQYF.

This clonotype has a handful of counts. CDR3 loop: CASSQEAWTNTGELFF. CDR3 bases: TGCGCCAGCAGCCAAGAAGCCTGGACGAACACCGGGGAGCTGTTTTTT. This sequence joins TRBV4-3 and TRBJ2-2, with unresolved D. The ends were cut back, 0 bases at V and 0 bases at J, with 8 bases in the middle. The CDR3 runs to 16 residues. Germline loops: CDR1 LGHNA, CDR2 YSLEER.

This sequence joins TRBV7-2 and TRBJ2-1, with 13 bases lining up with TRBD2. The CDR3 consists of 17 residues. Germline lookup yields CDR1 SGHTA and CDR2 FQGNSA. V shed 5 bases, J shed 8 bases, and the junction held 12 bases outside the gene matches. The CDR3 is CASSRYGGTSGTYEQFF. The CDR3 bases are TGTGCCAGCAGCCGGTATGGCGGGACTAGCGGGACCTATGAGCAGTTCTTC. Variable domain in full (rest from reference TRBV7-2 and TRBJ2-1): GAGVSQSPSNKVTEKGKDVELRCDPISGHTALYWYRQSLGQGLEFLIYFQGNSAPDKSGLPSDRFSAERTGGSVSTLTIQRTQQEDSAVYLCASSRYGGTSGTYEQFFGPGTRLTVL.

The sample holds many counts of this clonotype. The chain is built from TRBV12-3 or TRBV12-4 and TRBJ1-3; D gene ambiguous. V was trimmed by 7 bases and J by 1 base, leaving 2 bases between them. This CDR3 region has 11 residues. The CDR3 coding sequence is TGTGCCAGCACTTCTGGAAACACCATATATTTT. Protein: CASTSGNTIYF.

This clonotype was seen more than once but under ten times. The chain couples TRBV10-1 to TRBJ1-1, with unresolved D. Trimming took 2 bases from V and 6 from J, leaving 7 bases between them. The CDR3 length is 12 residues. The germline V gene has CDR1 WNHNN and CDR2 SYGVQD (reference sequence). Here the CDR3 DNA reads TGCGCCAGCAGTGAGAACAAAGCTGAAGCTTTCTTT. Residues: CASSENKAEAFF.